This is a list of T cell receptor beta chains from one sample in a study of CD8 T cells in Susac syndrome. TCRdb re-called the immunoSEQ multiplex PCR reads through MiXCR, storing one row per CDR3 protein. The table shows 150,000 to 200,000 distinct CDR3 sequences, with roughly 95% occurring only once. The sample was CD4+ T cells from PBMCs. The receptors were gathered from a human donor with multiple sclerosis. CDR3s include the opening cysteine and the closing phenylalanine or tryptophan.

CDR3aa	v_gene	j_gene
CASSDLAGGDDEQFF	TRBV6-4	TRBJ2-1
CASSLTGGSTDTQYF	TRBV5-1	TRBJ2-3
CASSHGGRSTEAFF	TRBV3-1	TRBJ1-1
CASMVGTSGTYEQYF	TRBV12-3/TRBV12-4	TRBJ2-7
CATSANYGYTF	TRBV28	TRBJ1-2
CAWSAGRVSTDTQYF	TRBV30	TRBJ2-3
CAWRFASGREDTQYF	TRBV30	TRBJ2-3
CSVAHPSYEQYF	TRBV29-1	TRBJ2-7
CASSTESSYNSPLHF	TRBV5-1	TRBJ1-6
CASSPGGGRAFF	TRBV11-2	TRBJ1-1
CASSYGGESANYGYTF	TRBV7-9	TRBJ1-2
CASSAGAGGSNTEAFF	TRBV7-2	TRBJ1-1
CSATRGVYDQPQHF	TRBV20-1	TRBJ1-5
CASSTLGPYEQYF	TRBV28	TRBJ2-7
CASSQDVRRRGYTF	TRBV3-1	TRBJ1-2
CAISVGGSSYNEQFF	TRBV10-3	TRBJ2-1
CATSRVAGGSDTQYF	TRBV15	TRBJ2-3
CASSHRQGAENEAFF	TRBV7-9	TRBJ1-1
CSAMQGQGGTEAFF	TRBV20-1	TRBJ1-1
CASSYEDWASGNEQFF	TRBV3-1	TRBJ2-1
CASSSDNNEQYF	TRBV3-1	TRBJ2-7
CASSLLAAEAFF	TRBV7-9	TRBJ1-1
CASSKPLMEAFF	TRBV6-6	TRBJ1-1
CASSEEVNGYTF	TRBV2	TRBJ1-2
CASSLRRDSSFNSPLHF	TRBV7-2	TRBJ1-6
CSAAGTSGSSYNEQFF	TRBV20-1	TRBJ2-1
CASSQGGRAGNEQFF	TRBV14	TRBJ2-1
CASSLRRRRGANVLTF	TRBV11-2	TRBJ2-6
CAIRPGTMNTEAFF	TRBV10-3	TRBJ1-1
CATSDESETQYF	TRBV24-1	TRBJ2-5
CASSLVTGGTGTEAFF	TRBV7-8	TRBJ1-1
CASGGRTTEAFF	TRBV6-5	TRBJ1-1
CASSQEFGRAADTQYF	TRBV3-1	TRBJ2-3
CASSLGRGPETQYF	TRBV7-2	TRBJ2-5
CASSPDRPNTGELFF	TRBV5-1	TRBJ2-2
CASSQVGGEKLFF	TRBV14	TRBJ1-4
CASSSDYQETQYF	TRBV7-7	TRBJ2-5
CASSPPAYNEQFF	TRBV18	TRBJ2-1
CASSYFGGFNEKLFF	TRBV6-5	TRBJ1-4
CATQGLAGAETQYF	TRBV24-1	TRBJ2-5
CASSRVVEETQYF	TRBV3-1	TRBJ2-5
CASRRAANTEAFF	TRBV6-1	TRBJ1-1
CSVEDRGGDRGSRGYGYTF	TRBV29-1	TRBJ1-2
CSVLPSGEAFF	TRBV29-1	TRBJ1-1
CASSLVLGPGYTF	TRBV7-2	TRBJ1-2
CASSSQPALQGNYGYTF	TRBV5-1	TRBJ1-2
CASNPGTSPYEQYF	TRBV6-5	TRBJ2-7
CASSIRGSGANVLTF	TRBV19	TRBJ2-6
CAISNLGYGYTF	TRBV10-3	TRBJ1-2
CSASYRTSLFEQYF	TRBV20-1	TRBJ2-7
CASSSGTENTEAFF	TRBV5-1	TRBJ1-1